The 27 T cell receptor beta chains below come from one sample, sequenced in a study of siplizumab effects on memory and regulatory T cells. Produced via immunoSEQ multiplex PCR; TCRdb's table is partial and in-frame only. The data show some 96,000 clones, with about 95% seen just once and approximately 1.4% held by the top ten. Specimen: non-Treg CD4+ T cells sorted from blood. These receptors were taken from a human donor in good health.

The rearrangement uses TRBV7-6 and TRBJ2-1, with TRBD1 matching over 9 bases. Trimming cost V 1 base and J 10 bases; bases outside gene matches: 5. The germline V gene has CDR1 SGHVS and CDR2 FNYEAQ. This CDR3 contains 14 residues. CDR3 nucleotides: TGTGCCAGCAGCTTAGTAGGGACAGGGACCGAGCAGTTCTTC. This encodes CASSLVGTGTEQFF.

This chain links TRBV11-3 with TRBJ2-7; 13 nucleotides align to TRBD2. The V gene's germline CDR1 is SGHNT and CDR2 YENEEA. This CDR3 spans 16 amino acids. Trimming took 5 bases from V and 2 from J; bases not matched to a gene: 6. The CDR3, as DNA: TGTGCCAGCAGCCTCGGGACTAGCGGGACCGCCTACGAGCAGTACTTC. As protein: CASSLGTSGTAYEQYF.

This clone was detected only once. The genes are TRBV6-6 and TRBJ2-1; tentative D call: TRBD2 (6 bases). Per germline, CDR1 MNHNY and CDR2 SVGAGI (reference sequence). The germline V and J ends were trimmed by 5 bases and 6 bases, with 11 bases remaining between them. The CDR3 spans 13 residues. In DNA, the CDR3 is TGTGCCAGCAGTGCGGGGTTTCGCAATGAGCAGTTCTTC. Translation gives CASSAGFRNEQFF.

The rearrangement uses TRBV7-6 and TRBJ2-7, with D perhaps TRBD1 (6 bases). From germline, CDR1 is SGHVS and CDR2 FNYEAQ. CDR3 size: 13 residues. The V and J ends lost 4 bases and 5 bases respectively, with 12 bases between them. The CDR3 sequence: CASSSSGGNEQYF. The CDR3, as DNA: TGTGCCAGCAGCTCAAGTGGGGGCAACGAGCAGTACTTC.

The genes are TRBV14 and TRBJ1-2; TRBD1 matches 9 bases. CDR3 length equals 13 residues. Trimming cost V 2 bases and J 8 bases; bases outside gene matches: 3. CDR1 SGHDN and CDR2 FVKESK come from the germline V gene. Here the CDR3 DNA reads TGTGCCAGCAGCCAACGGACAGGGGTGGGCTACACCTTC. Protein sequence: CASSQRTGVGYTF. Combining the CDR3 with reference TRBV14 and TRBJ1-2 gives the whole variable domain EAGVTQFPSHSVIEKGQTVTLRCDPISGHDNLYWYRRVMGKEIKFLLHFVKESKQDESGMPNNRFLAERTGGTYSTLKVQPAELEDSGVYFCASSQRTGVGYTFGSGTRLTVV.

The chain carries TRBV29-1 and TRBJ2-2, with D perhaps TRBD2 (6 bases). Trimming took off 4 bases at V and 5 bases at J, with 11 bases between the two ends. Germline loops: CDR1 SQVTM, CDR2 ANQGSEA. The CDR3 contains 13 residues. The CDR3 is CSVGGTSTGELFF. The CDR3 nucleotides are TGCAGCGTTGGCGGGACCTCAACCGGGGAGCTGTTTTTT.

The rearrangement uses TRBV15 and TRBJ2-7; D gene unclear. This CDR3 spans 13 amino acids. Trimming took 4 bases from V and 8 from J, leaving 15 bases between them. The germline CDR1 and CDR2 sequences are LNHNV and YYDKDF (reference sequence). CDR3 residues: CATSTPAKPQQYF. DNA for the CDR3: TGTGCCACCAGCACCCCGGCCAAACCTCAGCAGTACTTC.

CDR3 in amino acids: CASSESSTDTQYF. CDR3 coding DNA: TGTGCCAGCAGCGAGAGCTCCACAGATACGCAGTATTTT. This chain connects TRBV9 to TRBJ2-3; D is undetermined. Germline CDR1 reads SGDLS; CDR2 reads YYNGEE. Trimming shortened V by 3 bases and J by 2 bases, and 7 bases separated the two germline ends. This CDR3 has 13 residues.

This chain joins TRBV5-1 and TRBJ2-1, with 8 bases lining up with TRBD2. The CDR3 sequence is 17 residues long. Germline V CDR1 and CDR2: SGHRS, YFSETQ. Unmatched junction bases numbered 16, after V lost 3 bases and J lost 8 bases. This CDR3 is CASSSRRDREGGHEQFF. CDR3 in DNA: TGCGCCAGCAGCTCCCGTCGGGATCGGGAGGGAGGCCATGAGCAGTTCTTC.

J is TRBJ1-2 and V is TRBV4-2, with 10 bases matching TRBD1. CDR3 size: 14 residues. V dropped 4 bases and J dropped 4; count of bases not matched to a gene: 3. Germline V CDR1 and CDR2: LGHNA, YNFKEQ. The CDR3 reads CASSPRQGAYGYTF. CDR3 in DNA: TGTGCCAGCAGCCCTCGACAGGGGGCCTATGGCTACACCTTC.

V is TRBV11-2 and J is TRBJ2-5; D gene uncertain. The V gene's germline CDR1 is SGHAT and CDR2 FQNNGV. The length of the CDR3 is 13 residues. Trimming took off 2 bases at V and 1 base at J, with 5 bases between the two ends. Here the CDR3 DNA reads TGTGCCAGCAGCTTAAACAGCCAAGAGACCCAGTACTTC. Amino acids: CASSLNSQETQYF. The full variable domain, rest sourced from reference TRBV11-2 and TRBJ2-5, is EAGVAQSPRYKIIEKRQSVAFWCNPISGHATLYWYQQILGQGPKLLIQFQNNGVVDDSQLPKDRFSAERLKGVDSTLKIQPAKLEDSAVYLCASSLNSQETQYFGPGTRLLVL.

In the case of this clone: The same CDR3 can be traced to other DNA sequences in this sample. The CDR3 region is CASSDHSPYNQPQHF. As DNA, the CDR3 is TGTGCCAGCAGTGACCACTCACCCTATAATCAGCCCCAGCATTTT. The rearrangement uses TRBV6-1 and TRBJ1-5; D call uncertain. V lost 3 bases and J lost 4, with 13 bases in between. The CDR3 spans 15 residues. The germline V gene has CDR1 MNHNS and CDR2 SASEGT.

The genes are TRBV29-1 and TRBJ1-5; D uncertain. The CDR3 spans 12 residues. CDR1 SQVTM and CDR2 ANQGSEA come from the germline V gene. The V and J ends lost 7 bases and 0 bases respectively, with 7 bases between them. CDR3: CSAADSNQPQHF. The CDR3, as DNA: TGCAGCGCTGCGGATAGCAATCAGCCCCAGCATTTT. The full variable domain, its missing parts supplied by reference TRBV29-1 and TRBJ1-5, is SAVISQKPSRDICQRGTSLTIQCQVDSQVTMMFWYRQQPGQSLTLIATANQGSEATYESGFVIDKFPISRPNLTFSTLTVSNMSPEDSSIYLCSAADSNQPQHFGDGTRLSIL.

This rearrangement joins TRBV5-6 to TRBJ2-2; 12 nucleotides agree with TRBD2. V gave up 5 bases and J gave up 6 bases; unmatched junction bases: 11. This CDR3 is built from 17 residues. Germline V gene data show CDR1 as SGHDT and CDR2 as YYEEEE. The CDR3 coding sequence is TGTGCCAGCAGTTCGACTAGCGGGAGCGTTCACGCCGGGGAGCTGTTTTTT. It encodes CASSSTSGSVHAGELFF.

V usage is TRBV25-1 and J usage is TRBJ2-3, with D unresolved. Trimming shortened V by 1 base and J by 3 bases, and 8 bases separated the two germline ends. Per the germline V gene, CDR1 is MGHDK and CDR2 is SYGVNS. This CDR3 contains 14 residues. In DNA, the CDR3 is TGTGCCAGCAGTGAATGGTTAGATACAGATACGCAGTATTTT. It encodes CASSEWLDTDTQYF.

The V and J genes are TRBV6-1 and TRBJ1-4; D not certain. CDR1 MNHNS and CDR2 SASEGT come from the germline V gene. The CDR3 runs to 14 residues. V was cut by 6 bases and J by 8 bases, with 16 bases left in between. The CDR3 reads CASRQTSLREKLFF. CDR3 DNA: TGTGCCAGCAGGCAGACCTCTTTGAGGGAAAAACTGTTTTTT.

Here the CDR3 reads CSVEQTLDTGELFF. CDR3 nucleotide sequence: TGCAGCGTTGAACAAACCTTGGACACCGGGGAGCTGTTTTTT. This chain connects TRBV29-1 to TRBJ2-2; D is unresolved. The CDR3 has 14 residues. Germline V gene lookup returns CDR1 SQVTM and CDR2 ANQGSEA. V was cut by 2 bases and J by 3 bases, with 10 bases left in between.

This chain connects TRBV7-2 to TRBJ2-6; unclear D gene. The CDR3 length is 17 residues. CDR1 and CDR2 from the germline V gene are SGHTA and FQGNSA. V lost 1 base and J lost 1, with 11 bases in between. The CDR3 sequence: CASSLVTRPSGANVLTF. CDR3 in DNA: TGTGCCAGCAGCTTAGTCACCAGGCCTTCTGGGGCCAACGTCCTGACTTTC. Supplemented by reference TRBV7-2 and TRBJ2-6, the full variable domain reads GAGVSQSPSNKVTEKGKDVELRCDPISGHTALYWYRQSLGQGLEFLIYFQGNSAPDKSGLPSDRFSAERTGGSVSTLTIQRTQQEDSAVYLCASSLVTRPSGANVLTFGAGSRLTVL.

The gene calls are TRBV4-1 and TRBJ2-3, with 8 bases that match TRBD1. Trimming took 2 bases from V and 0 from J; bases not matched to a gene: 7. Germline loops: CDR1 MGHRA, CDR2 YSYEKL. The CDR3 extends over 17 amino acids. Here the CDR3 DNA reads TGCGCCAGCAGCCAAATGCCTACAGGGGGTAGCACAGATACGCAGTATTTT. This translates into CASSQMPTGGSTDTQYF.

This clone was observed a single time. The chain couples TRBV6-4 to TRBJ2-3, with 7 bases aligning to TRBD2. The CDR3 is 15 amino acids. The germline gives CDR1 MRHNA, CDR2 SNTAGT. The trim removed 0 bases at V and 0 bases at J, leaving 0 bases unmatched. CDR3 protein: CASSDSGGSTDTQYF. The CDR3 DNA sequence: TGTGCCAGCAGTGACTCGGGAGGGAGCACAGATACGCAGTATTTT.

The genes are TRBV5-1 and TRBJ1-2; a possible D gene is TRBD1 (6 bases). In germline, CDR1 is SGHRS, CDR2 YFSETQ. The CDR3 has 13 amino acids. The V and J ends lost 9 bases and 3 bases respectively, with 15 bases between them. Here the CDR3 reads CATTPGDHYGYTF. The CDR3 nucleotides are TGCGCCACGACCCCAGGGGATCACTATGGCTACACCTTC.

This chain connects TRBV5-1 to TRBJ2-7; a weak D match, TRBD1 (7 bases). Per germline, CDR1 SGHRS and CDR2 YFSETQ. This CDR3 region has 15 residues. The V end lost 0 bases, the J end lost 0 bases, and 10 bases lay between the germline ends. The CDR3 DNA follows: TGCGCCAGCAGCTTGGGACAGGGAGGCTCCTACGAGCAGTACTTC. Translating gives CASSLGQGGSYEQYF.

This chain uses TRBV29-1 with TRBJ1-5, with D uncertain. The CDR3 runs 12 residues. CDR1 is SQVTM, CDR2 ANQGSEA, per germline. Trimming took 8 bases from V and 3 from J, leaving 11 bases between them. DNA for the CDR3: TGCAGCCCTAAATTCGACAATCAGCCCCAGCATTTT. Protein product: CSPKFDNQPQHF.

This chain links TRBV19 with TRBJ1-5; D is possibly TRBD1 (5 bases). This CDR3 contains 15 residues. V dropped 5 bases and J dropped 0 bases, with 11 bases sitting between them. Germline V lookup: CDR1 LNHDA, CDR2 SQIVND (reference sequence). The CDR3 coding sequence is TGTGCCAGTAGTGCCGGGACGGTTAGCAATCAGCCCCAGCATTTT. Translating gives CASSAGTVSNQPQHF.

The V gene is TRBV11-2, the J gene TRBJ2-1; 7 bases fit TRBD2. Per the germline V gene, CDR1 is SGHAT and CDR2 is FQNNGV. The CDR3 has 17 amino acids. V shed 5 bases, J shed 1 base, and the junction held 11 bases outside the gene matches. For the CDR3, the DNA is TGTGCCAGCAGCCCACTTTCCGCGGGAGCTTCCTACAATGAGCAGTTCTTC. It encodes CASSPLSAGASYNEQFF.

The chain carries TRBV4-1 and TRBJ1-1, with D unclear. The length of the CDR3 is 16 residues. V shed 0 bases and J shed 0 bases, with 11 bases lying between them. CDR1 is MGHRA and CDR2 is YSYEKL in the germline V gene. The CDR3 coding sequence is TGCGCCAGCAGCCAAGATAGTACAGTTCTGAACACTGAAGCTTTCTTT. Amino acid sequence: CASSQDSTVLNTEAFF.

The chain couples TRBV18 to TRBJ2-7; D uncertain. Deletions cut 3 bases from V and 0 bases from J, with 9 bases between. The CDR3 sequence is 14 residues long. CDR1 and CDR2 from the germline V gene are KGHSH and LQKENI. The CDR3 is CASSPLTSSYEQYF. CDR3 DNA: TGTGCCAGCTCACCCCTGACAAGCTCCTACGAGCAGTACTTC. Full variable domain (missing parts from reference TRBV18 and TRBJ2-7): NAGVMQNPRHLVRRRGQEARLRCSPMKGHSHVYWYRQLPEEGLKFMVYLQKENIIDESGMPKERFSAEFPKEGPSILRIQQVVRGDSAAYFCASSPLTSSYEQYFGPGTRLTVT.